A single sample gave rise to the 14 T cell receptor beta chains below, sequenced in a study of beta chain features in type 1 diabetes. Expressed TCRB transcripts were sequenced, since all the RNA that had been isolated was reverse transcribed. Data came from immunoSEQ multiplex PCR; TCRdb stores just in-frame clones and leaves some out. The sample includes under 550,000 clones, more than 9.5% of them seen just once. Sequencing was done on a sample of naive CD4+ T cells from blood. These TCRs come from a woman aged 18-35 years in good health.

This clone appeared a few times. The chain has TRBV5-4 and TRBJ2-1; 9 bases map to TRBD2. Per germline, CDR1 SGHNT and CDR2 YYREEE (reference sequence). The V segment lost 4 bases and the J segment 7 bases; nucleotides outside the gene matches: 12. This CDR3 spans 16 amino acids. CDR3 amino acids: CASSTFAGGPGNEQFF. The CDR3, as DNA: TGTGCCAGCAGCACCTTCGCGGGAGGGCCCGGGAATGAGCAGTTCTTC.

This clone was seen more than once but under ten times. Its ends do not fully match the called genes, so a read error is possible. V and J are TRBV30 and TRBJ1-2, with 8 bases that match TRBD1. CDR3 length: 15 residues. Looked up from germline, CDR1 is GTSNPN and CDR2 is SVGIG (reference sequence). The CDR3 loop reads CAWSAQTGQVTSPLF. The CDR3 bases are TGTGCCTGGAGTGCCCAGACGGGACAGGTTACTTCGCCCCTCTTC.

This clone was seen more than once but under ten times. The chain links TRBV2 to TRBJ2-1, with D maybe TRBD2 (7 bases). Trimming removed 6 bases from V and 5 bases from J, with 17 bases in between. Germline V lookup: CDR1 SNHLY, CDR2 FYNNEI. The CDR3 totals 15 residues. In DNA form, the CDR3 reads TGTGCCAGCAGCTCCTTCGCGGGGGCGAACAATGAGCAGTTCTTC. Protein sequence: CASSSFAGANNEQFF.

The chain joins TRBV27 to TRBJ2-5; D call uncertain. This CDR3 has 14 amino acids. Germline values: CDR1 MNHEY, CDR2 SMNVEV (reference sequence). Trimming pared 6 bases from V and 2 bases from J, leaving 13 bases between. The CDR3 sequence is CASRKWALQETQYF. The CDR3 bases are TGTGCCAGCAGGAAATGGGCGCTACAAGAGACCCAGTACTTC.

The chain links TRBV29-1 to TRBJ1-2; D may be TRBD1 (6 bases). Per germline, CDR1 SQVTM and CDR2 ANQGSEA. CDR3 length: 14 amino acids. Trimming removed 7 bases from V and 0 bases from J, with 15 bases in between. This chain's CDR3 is CSAGTGKANYGYTF. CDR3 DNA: TGCAGCGCCGGCACAGGGAAAGCTAACTATGGCTACACCTTC. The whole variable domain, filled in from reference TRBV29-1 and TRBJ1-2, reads SAVISQKPSRDICQRGTSLTIQCQVDSQVTMMFWYRQQPGQSLTLIATANQGSEATYESGFVIDKFPISRPNLTFSTLTVSNMSPEDSSIYLCSAGTGKANYGYTFGSGTRLTVV.

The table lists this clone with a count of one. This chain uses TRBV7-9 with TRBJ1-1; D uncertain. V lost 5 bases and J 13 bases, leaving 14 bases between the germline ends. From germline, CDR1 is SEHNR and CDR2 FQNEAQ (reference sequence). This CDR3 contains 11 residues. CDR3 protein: CASSKNDYVFF. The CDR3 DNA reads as TGTGCCAGCAGCAAAAACGACTATGTTTTCTTT.

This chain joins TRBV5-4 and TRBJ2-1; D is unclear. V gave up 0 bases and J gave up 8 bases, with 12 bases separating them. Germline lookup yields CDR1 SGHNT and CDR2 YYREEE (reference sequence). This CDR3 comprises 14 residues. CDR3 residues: CASSLDFQSYEQFF. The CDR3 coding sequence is TGTGCCAGCAGCTTGGATTTCCAGTCTTATGAGCAGTTCTTC.

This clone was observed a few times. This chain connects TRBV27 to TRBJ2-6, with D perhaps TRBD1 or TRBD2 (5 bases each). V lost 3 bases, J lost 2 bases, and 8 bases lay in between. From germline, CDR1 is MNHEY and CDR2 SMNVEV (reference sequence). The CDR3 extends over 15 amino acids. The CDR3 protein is CASSLRGPGANVLTF. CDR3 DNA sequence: TGTGCCAGCAGTTTGAGGGGTCCTGGGGCCAACGTCCTGACTTTC.

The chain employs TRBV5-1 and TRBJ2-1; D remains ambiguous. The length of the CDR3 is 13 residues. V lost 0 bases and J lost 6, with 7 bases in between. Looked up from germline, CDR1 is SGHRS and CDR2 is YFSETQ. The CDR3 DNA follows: TGCGCCAGCAGCTTGGACAGCTTCAATGAGCAGTTCTTC. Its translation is CASSLDSFNEQFF.

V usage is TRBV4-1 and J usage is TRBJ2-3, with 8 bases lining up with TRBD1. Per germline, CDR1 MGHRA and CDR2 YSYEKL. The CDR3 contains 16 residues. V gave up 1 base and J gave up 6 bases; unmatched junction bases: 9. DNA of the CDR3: TGCGCCAGCAGCCAAGCCCGGGACAGGACCGGGGATACGCAGTATTTT. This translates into CASSQARDRTGDTQYF.

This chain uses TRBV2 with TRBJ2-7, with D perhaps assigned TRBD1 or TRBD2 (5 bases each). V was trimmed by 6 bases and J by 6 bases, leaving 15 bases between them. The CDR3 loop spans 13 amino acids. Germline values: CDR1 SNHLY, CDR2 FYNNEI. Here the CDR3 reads CASRGTEVSEQYF. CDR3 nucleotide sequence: TGTGCCAGCAGGGGGACGGAGGTGAGCGAGCAGTACTTC.

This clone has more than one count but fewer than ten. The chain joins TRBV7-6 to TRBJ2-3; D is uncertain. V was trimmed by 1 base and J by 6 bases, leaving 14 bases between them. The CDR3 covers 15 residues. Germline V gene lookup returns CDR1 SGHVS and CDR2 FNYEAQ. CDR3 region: CASSLDTGGADTQYF. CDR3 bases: TGTGCCAGCAGCTTAGATACGGGCGGAGCGGATACGCAGTATTTT.

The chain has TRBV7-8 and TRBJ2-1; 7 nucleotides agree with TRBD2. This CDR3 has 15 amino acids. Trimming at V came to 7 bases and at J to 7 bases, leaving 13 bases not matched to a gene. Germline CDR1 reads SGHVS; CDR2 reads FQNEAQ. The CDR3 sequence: CASNRGRVGRNEQFF. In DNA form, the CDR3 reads TGTGCCAGCAATCGAGGCAGGGTCGGGAGGAATGAGCAGTTCTTC.

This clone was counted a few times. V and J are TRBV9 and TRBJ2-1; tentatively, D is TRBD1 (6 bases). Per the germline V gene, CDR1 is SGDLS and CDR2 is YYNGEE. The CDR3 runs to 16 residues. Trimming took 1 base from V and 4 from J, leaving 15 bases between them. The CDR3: CASSVSTGRVYNEQFF. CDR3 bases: TGTGCCAGCAGCGTATCTACAGGGAGAGTTTACAATGAGCAGTTCTTC.